This TCR beta chain came from a study of blood T cell repertoires in COVID-19. Study-wide context: Material from acute and convalescent COVID-19 was sourced from the United States, Italy and Spain. The analysed material was cDNA or gDNA that came from T cells, B-cell-depleted T cells, or PBMCs.

Sequencing was performed with immunoSEQ multiplex PCR; in TCRdb, only in-frame clones are kept and a portion is missing. In the table there are about 150,000 clones, around 91% of which are singletons. V shed 0 bases and J shed 7 bases, with 12 bases lying between them. This CDR3 region has 14 residues. Per germline, CDR1 LGHDT and CDR2 YNNKEL (reference sequence). This receptor was identified in a woman aged 40 to 50 with acute or convalescent COVID-19. The chain is built from TRBV3-1 (or the pseudogene TRBV3-2) and TRBJ1-2, with D possibly TRBD1 on 6 matching bases. The sequencing sample was made of peripheral blood. CDR3: CASSQDEGGGGYTF. The CDR3 nucleotides read TGTGCCAGCAGCCAAGATGAAGGGGGTGGTGGCTACACCTTC.